The 11 T cell receptor beta chains reported below all come from one sample, sequenced in a study of CD8+CD57+ T cells in acquired aplastic anemia. The TCR beta profiling, which covered VDJ combination and CDR3 sequence, was carried out using genomic DNA as the template. TCRdb reanalysed the reads using MiXCR and keeps one entry per CDR3 protein. The sample has around 200,000 distinct CDR3 sequences; approximately 57% are singletons. Sequenced: sorted CD4+, CD8+, or CD8+CD57+ T cells (not recorded which) from PBMCs. The receptors here all came from a human donor in good health.

This clonotype was counted only a few times. The chain's CDR3 is CASSFTGNTGELFF. CDR3 nucleotide sequence: TGTGCCAGCAGCTTTACAGGAAACACCGGGGAGCTGTTTTTT. The chain is built from TRBV12-3 or TRBV12-4 and TRBJ2-2, with D tentatively TRBD1 (5 bases). CDR3 length: 14 residues. V was cut by 6 bases and J by 2 bases, with 10 bases left in between.

This clonotype was found many times. The rearrangement links TRBV9 to TRBJ1-1; D not certain. The CDR3 spans 11 residues. The V end was cut by 5 bases, the J end by 6 bases, with 8 bases between. In germline, CDR1 is SGDLS, CDR2 YYNGEE. CDR3 amino acids: CASSGGAEAFF. The CDR3 coding sequence is TGTGCCAGCAGTGGCGGAGCTGAAGCTTTCTTT.

The rearrangement uses TRBV24-1 and TRBJ1-2; D call uncertain. With 4 bases removed from V and 6 bases from J, the gap between germline ends came to 14 bases. This CDR3 region has 14 residues. Germline V gene data show CDR1 as KGHDR and CDR2 as SFDVKD. In DNA form, the CDR3 reads TGTGCCACCAGTGAACGGGGAGGAGGTGATGGCTACACCTTC. Encoded protein: CATSERGGGDGYTF.

The J gene is TRBJ1-1, the V gene TRBV7-2; a weak D match, TRBD1 (6 bases). In germline, CDR1 is SGHTA, CDR2 FQGNSA. Trimming stripped 1 base from V and 7 bases from J, with 13 bases between. The CDR3 length is 14 residues. In DNA form, the CDR3 reads TGTGCCAGCAGCTTAGGGGGTGGCAGGGGTGAAGCTTTCTTT. This gives the protein CASSLGGGRGEAFF. The complete variable domain, with remaining parts taken from reference TRBV7-2 and TRBJ1-1, reads GAGVSQSPSNKVTEKGKDVELRCDPISGHTALYWYRQSLGQGLEFLIYFQGNSAPDKSGLPSDRFSAERTGGSVSTLTIQRTQQEDSAVYLCASSLGGGRGEAFFGQGTRLTVV.

This clonotype was seen a single time. The chain links TRBV7-2 to TRBJ1-5, with 9 bases matching TRBD1. V lost 5 bases to trimming and J lost 6 bases; unmatched junction nucleotides: 11. The germline gives CDR1 SGHTA, CDR2 FQGNSA. The CDR3 has 16 amino acids. CDR3 in amino acids: CASSIHPGTGFQPQHF. The CDR3 DNA reads as TGTGCCAGCAGCATCCACCCCGGGACAGGGTTTCAGCCCCAGCATTTT.

This chain uses TRBV7-9 with TRBJ1-4, with TRBD1 as a possible D gene (5 bases). Germline-derived CDR1 and CDR2 are SEHNR and FQNEAQ (reference sequence). The CDR3 has 16 residues. Trimming cost V 1 base and J 4 bases, with 13 bases left between them. The DNA of the CDR3 is TGTGCCAGCAGCTTAGGACCGACAGTGAGTAATGAAAAACTGTTTTTT. Translating gives CASSLGPTVSNEKLFF.

The genes are TRBV7-2 and TRBJ1-1; the D gene is possibly TRBD1 (5 bases). Trimming pared 4 bases from V and 4 bases from J, leaving 19 bases between. The length of the CDR3 is 16 residues. The V gene's germline CDR1 is SGHTA and CDR2 FQGNSA. This CDR3 reads CASSSWGKGTSTEAFF. CDR3 in DNA: TGTGCCAGCAGCTCATGGGGGAAAGGGACCAGCACTGAAGCTTTCTTT.

The chain couples TRBV24-1 to TRBJ2-1, with 10 bases lining up with TRBD1. Looked up from germline, CDR1 is KGHDR and CDR2 is SFDVKD. The trim removed 4 bases at V and 12 bases at J, leaving 5 bases unmatched. The CDR3 has 13 amino acids. This CDR3 is CATSDQGQGTQFF. The CDR3 DNA follows: TGTGCCACCAGTGACCAGGGACAGGGGACGCAGTTCTTC.

CDR3 sequence (DNA): TGTGCCAGCAGTATCGACCGGGGGACCCAGTACTTC. Protein: CASSIDRGTQYF. V and J are TRBV7-3 and TRBJ2-7; weak D call: TRBD2 (5 bases). The J call may not be correct, given that the DNA end is closer to TRBJ2-5. Per germline, CDR1 SGHTA and CDR2 FQGTGA. This CDR3 has 12 residues.

This clonotype was recorded only once. The chain recombines TRBV29-1 with TRBJ2-5; no clear D. Germline V lookup: CDR1 SQVTM, CDR2 ANQGSEA. V was trimmed by 4 bases and J by 7 bases, leaving 10 bases between them. CDR3 length: 11 amino acids. The CDR3 loop is CSVVWLATQYF. CDR3 DNA sequence: TGCAGCGTTGTTTGGTTGGCGACCCAGTACTTC.

In DNA, the CDR3 is TGTGCCAGCAGTTACGGTCAGAACACTGAAGCTTTCTTT. As protein: CASSYGQNTEAFF. The rearrangement joins TRBV6-2 or TRBV6-3 to TRBJ1-1; D gene uncertain. Germline CDR1 and CDR2: MNHEY and SVGEGT. V dropped 2 bases and J dropped 1 base, with 5 bases sitting between them. The CDR3 spans 13 residues.